This T cell receptor beta chain was identified in a study of graft-versus-host responses after intestinal transplantation. Once graft tissue had been processed, intraepithelial and lamina propria lymphocytes were released. Only in-frame clones appear in the TCRdb table, and some are missing; sequencing was by immunoSEQ multiplex PCR. The sample consists of fewer than 20,000 clones, about 74% of them appearing once. The length of the CDR3 is 17 residues. Losses at the gene ends were 2 bases for V and 1 base for J; bases not matched to a gene: 8. The germline gives CDR1 MNHNS, CDR2 SASEGT. Sequencing used ileum tissue, obtained 14 days after transplant. The source is a human patient who received an intestinal transplant, so some T cells may come from the graft donor. The rearrangement uses TRBV6-1 and TRBJ2-5, with TRBD2 identical over 9 bases. CDR3 loop: CASSELVAGVFQETQYF. The DNA for the CDR3 is TGTGCCAGCAGTGAATTAGTAGCGGGGGTTTTCCAAGAGACCCAGTACTTC.